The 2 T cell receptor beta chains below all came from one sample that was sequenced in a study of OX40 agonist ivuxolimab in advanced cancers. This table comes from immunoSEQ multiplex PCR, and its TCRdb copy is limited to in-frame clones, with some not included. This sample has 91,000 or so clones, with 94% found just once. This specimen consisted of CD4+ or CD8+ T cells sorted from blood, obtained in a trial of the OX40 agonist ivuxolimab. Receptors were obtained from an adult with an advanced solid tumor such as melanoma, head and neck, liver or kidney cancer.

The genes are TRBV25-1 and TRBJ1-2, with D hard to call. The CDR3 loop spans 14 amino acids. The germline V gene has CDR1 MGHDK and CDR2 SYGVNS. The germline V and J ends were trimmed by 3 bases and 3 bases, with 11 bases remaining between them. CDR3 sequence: CASSEGMRDYGYTF. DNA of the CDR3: TGTGCCAGCAGTGAGGGCATGAGGGACTATGGCTACACCTTC.

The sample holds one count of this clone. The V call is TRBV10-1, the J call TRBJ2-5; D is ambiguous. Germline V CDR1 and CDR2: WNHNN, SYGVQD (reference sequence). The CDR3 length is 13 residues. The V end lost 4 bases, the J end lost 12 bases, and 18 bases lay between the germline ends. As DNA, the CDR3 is TGCGCCAGCAGTGCCGACTTCTCGGGCAGAGAGTACTTC. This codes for CASSADFSGREYF.